This T cell receptor (beta chain) was recorded in a study of blood T cell repertoires in COVID-19. Looking at the study overall: Samples taken during acute and convalescent COVID-19 were collected in the United States, Italy and Spain. PBMCs, B-cell-depleted T cells, or T cells were the source of the cDNA or gDNA that made up the material.

Original handling: Amplified reference gene primers provided the basis for estimating nucleated cell counts. Sequenced by immunoSEQ multiplex PCR; TCRdb stores in-frame clones only, minus some. V and J calls and clone size follow that table, whereas D and trimming were derived from the DNA. The sample yields approximately 44,000 clones, about nine tenths seen once. The clonotype was recovered from a man in his 60s with active COVID-19. Sequenced sample: peripheral blood.

The CDR3 DNA is TGTGCCAGCAGCTTAGGGCCTTTTGGAAACATTCAGTACTTC. Encoded protein: CASSLGPFGNIQYF. The chain joins TRBV7-8 to TRBJ2-4; D remains ambiguous. The CDR3 contains 14 residues. Looked up from germline, CDR1 is SGHVS and CDR2 is FQNEAQ. The V end was cut by 1 base, the J end by 6 bases, with 10 bases between.